Presented here are 5 T cell receptor beta chains from one specimen sequenced in a study of T cells after yellow fever vaccination. TCRdb re-called the 5' RACE reads with MiXCR, one entry per CDR3 protein. The sample records 450,000 to 550,000 distinct CDR3 sequences, less than 25% being singletons. The sequencing here drew on PBMCs, taken around 3 weeks after the first yellow fever vaccination. All receptors derive from a man in his late teens or twenties who received the YFV17D yellow fever vaccine.

The rearrangement links TRBV5-6 to TRBJ1-6, with D tentatively TRBD1 (6 bases). The V and J ends lost 2 bases and 8 bases respectively, with 11 bases between them. The V gene's germline CDR1 is SGHDT and CDR2 YYEEEE. This CDR3 contains 14 residues. CDR3 nucleotide sequence: TGTGCCAGCAGCTTCGGTTACAGGGATTCACCCCTCCACTTT. Encoded protein: CASSFGYRDSPLHF.

This clonotype was seen once. This chain links TRBV4-1 with TRBJ2-3; 9 bases match TRBD2. The V and J ends lost 0 bases and 1 base, in that order; junction bases with no gene match: 2. Germline CDR1 reads MGHRA; CDR2 reads YSYEKL. This CDR3 region has 16 residues. The CDR3 protein is CASSQEQRGGTDTQYF. CDR3 in DNA: TGCGCCAGCAGCCAAGAACAGCGGGGGGGCACAGATACGCAGTATTTT.

The V gene is TRBV7-9, the J gene TRBJ2-2; 8 nucleotides match TRBD2. V lost 3 bases and J lost 3; bases outside the gene matches: 3. Per germline, CDR1 SEHNR and CDR2 FQNEAQ (reference sequence). This CDR3 has 15 residues. The CDR3 protein is CASSFTGGDTGELFF. Here the CDR3 DNA reads TGTGCCAGCAGCTTTACGGGGGGGGACACCGGGGAGCTGTTTTTT.

This clonotype was seen only a few times. J is TRBJ1-2 and V is TRBV11-2; possibly TRBD1 for D (5 bases). The V and J ends lost 5 bases and 7 bases respectively, with 14 bases between them. Per germline, CDR1 SGHAT and CDR2 FQNNGV. The CDR3 has 13 amino acids. The CDR3 sequence is CASSPRQTVGYTF. DNA for the CDR3: TGTGCCAGCAGCCCCCGACAGACGGTTGGCTACACCTTC.

The gene calls are TRBV7-2 and TRBJ1-5; TRBD1 might be the D (5 bases). CDR3 size: 16 residues. CDR1 is SGHTA, CDR2 FQGNSA, per germline. Trimming cost V 0 bases and J 1 base, with 10 bases left between them. In DNA, the CDR3 is TGTGCCAGCAGCTTAGCGGGGGGGAGAAGCAATCAGCCCCAGCATTTT. It is translated as CASSLAGGRSNQPQHF.